This T cell receptor beta chain was sequenced in a study of response to subunit inactivated influenza vaccine. Study-level points and caveats: T cells newly recruited by each seasonal influenza vaccination are few, the authors suggested.

V lost 2 bases, J lost 2 bases, and 11 bases lay in between. CDR1 is SGHNT and CDR2 is YYREEE in the germline V gene (reference sequence). This CDR3 contains 15 residues. TCRdb used MiXCR to reprocess the RT-PCR reads, holding one entry per CDR3 protein. The repertoire holds 500,000 to 600,000 distinct CDR3 sequences, 6.5% to 8% seen once, with around 13% in the top ten. On this clonotype: Antigen unknown.

The V and J genes are TRBV5-4 and TRBJ2-1; the D gene could be TRBD1 or TRBD2 (5 bases each). This clonotype was sampled from a man aged 50 to 69 who received an inactivated influenza vaccine. This specimen was PBMCs from blood, taken around 25 months after vaccination. The CDR3 DNA sequence: TGTGCCAGCAGCTTATATCAGGGAGCCTACAATGAGCAGTTCTTC. Translating it yields CASSLYQGAYNEQFF.